The 27 T cell receptor beta chains below come from one sample, sequenced in a study of CD8 T cells in ankylosing spondylitis. TCRdb re-derived calls from the 5' RACE reads in MiXCR, one entry per CDR3 protein. Found here are about 150,000 distinct CDR3 sequences, around 7.9% of them singletons; the top ten hold under 15%. The sample was blood, either unsorted or a sorted T cell fraction (not recorded which). These receptors were obtained from a female donor with ankylosing spondylitis or in good health (not recorded which).

Many counts were recorded for this clonotype. The J gene is TRBJ1-1, the V gene TRBV5-1; the D is unclear. V gave up 5 bases and J gave up 1 base, with 15 bases separating them. Looked up from germline, CDR1 is SGHRS and CDR2 is YFSETQ. The CDR3 spans 15 residues. CDR3 sequence reads: CASRPEAVPNTEAFF. CDR3 sequence (DNA): TGCGCCAGCAGGCCTGAGGCAGTCCCGAACACTGAAGCTTTCTTT.

The table lists this clonotype with many counts. The chain combines TRBV29-1 with TRBJ1-2, with 7 bases matching TRBD1. Trimming at V came to 3 bases and at J to 8 bases, leaving 12 bases not matched to a gene. Germline assignment: CDR1 SQVTM and CDR2 ANQGSEA. The CDR3 contains 14 residues. CDR3 sequence reads: CSVDPTGPMEGYTF. The CDR3 DNA reads TGCAGCGTTGACCCGACAGGGCCGATGGAAGGCTACACCTTC.

The sample holds many counts of this clonotype. This sequence joins TRBV5-1 and TRBJ2-5; a weak D match, TRBD1 (8 bases). Germline V lookup: CDR1 SGHRS, CDR2 YFSETQ. The V and J ends lost 4 bases and 4 bases respectively, with 14 bases between them. This CDR3 is 14 amino acids long. CDR3 loop: CASSRTGTIETQYF. DNA for the CDR3: TGCGCCAGCAGCCGGACAGGGACTATAGAGACCCAGTACTTC.

This clonotype showed up many times. The chain has TRBV12-3 or TRBV12-4 and TRBJ2-2; D unresolved. The CDR3 has 12 amino acids. The V end was cut by 1 base, the J end by 8 bases, with 5 bases between. The chain's CDR3 is CASSLGRGELFF. Written as DNA, the CDR3 is TGTGCCAGCAGTTTAGGCAGGGGGGAGCTGTTTTTT.

This clonotype was observed many times. V usage is TRBV12-3 or TRBV12-4 and J usage is TRBJ2-3; D may be TRBD2 (5 bases). This CDR3 has 16 residues. Trimming removed 6 bases at V and 2 bases at J, with 18 bases between. The CDR3 DNA reads TGTGCCAGCAGGCCCGGATTGGACTCAACCACAGATACGCAGTATTTT. This codes for CASRPGLDSTTDTQYF.

The rearrangement joins TRBV7-2 to TRBJ1-2, with a possible D match to TRBD1 (6 bases). Trimming shortened V by 6 bases and J by 4 bases, and 12 bases separated the two germline ends. The CDR3 spans 13 residues. Germline CDR1 is SGHTA and CDR2 is FQGNSA. CDR3 in amino acids: CASRPSGVYGYTF. The CDR3 DNA is TGTGCCAGCAGACCTTCAGGGGTCTATGGCTACACCTTC.

In this sample, this clonotype turned up many times. The chain recombines TRBV6-2 or TRBV6-3 with TRBJ1-1; no clear D. The CDR3 contains 13 residues. Germline V gene sequence: CDR1 MNHEY, CDR2 SVGEGT. V gave up 2 bases and J gave up 4 bases, with 8 bases separating them. The CDR3 sequence: CASSYLRSTEAFF. In DNA form, the CDR3 reads TGTGCCAGCAGTTACCTGAGGTCCACTGAAGCTTTCTTT.

This clonotype was seen only a few times. The chain joins TRBV19 to TRBJ1-2; the D gene is possibly TRBD1 (5 bases). V was shortened by 3 bases and J by 3 bases, with 14 bases between the two germline ends. This CDR3 is built from 15 residues. CDR1 is LNHDA, CDR2 SQIVND, per germline (reference sequence). The CDR3 region has the DNA TGTGCCAGTAGTATCAGGGAGGCGCAGGACTATGGCTACACCTTC. It codes for CASSIREAQDYGYTF.

This clonotype was recorded at least ten times. The V call is TRBV7-6, the J call TRBJ2-7; no firm D call. CDR3 length: 15 amino acids. Trimming shortened V by 0 bases and J by 0 bases, and 9 bases separated the two germline ends. Per the germline V gene, CDR1 is SGHVS and CDR2 is FNYEAQ. For the CDR3, the DNA is TGTGCCAGCAGCTTAGCTGCTGAGAGCTCCTACGAGCAGTACTTC. Its protein is CASSLAAESSYEQYF.

At least ten counts were recorded for this clonotype. This chain links TRBV9 with TRBJ1-1; D is undetermined. The CDR3 contains 14 residues. V gave up 0 bases and J gave up 4 bases, with 10 bases separating them. The germline gives CDR1 SGDLS, CDR2 YYNGEE. The CDR3 here is CASSVGIEITEAFF. For the CDR3, the DNA is TGTGCCAGCAGCGTAGGAATAGAAATCACTGAAGCTTTCTTT.

This clonotype was detected ten times or more. The chain joins TRBV20-1 to TRBJ2-3; TRBD2 matches 12 bases. The CDR3 sequence is 17 residues long. CDR1 is DFQATT and CDR2 is SNEGSKA in the germline V gene (reference sequence). After removal of 3 bases from V and 3 bases from J, the junction contained 10 bases not matched to a gene. CDR3 DNA: TGCAGTGCTAGCTTCCTAGCGGGGGGGCGGGCAACAGATACGCAGTATTTT. This sequence encodes CSASFLAGGRATDTQYF.

This clonotype has at least ten counts. This chain connects TRBV13 to TRBJ2-7, with D possibly TRBD2 on 7 matching bases. V dropped 2 bases and J dropped 2 bases, with 13 bases sitting between them. Germline V CDR1 and CDR2: PRHDT, FYEKMQ (reference sequence). The CDR3 extends over 15 amino acids. The CDR3 sequence is CASSLTGGQAYEQYF. The CDR3 nucleotides are TGTGCCAGCAGCTTAACCGGGGGGCAGGCCTACGAGCAGTACTTC. The whole variable domain, filled in from reference TRBV13 and TRBJ2-7, reads AAGVIQSPRHLIKEKRETATLKCYPIPRHDTVYWYQQGPGQDPQFLISFYEKMQSDKGSIPDRFSAQQFSDYHSELNMSSLELGDSALYFCASSLTGGQAYEQYFGPGTRLTVT.

This clonotype was detected a few times. The rearrangement joins TRBV7-8 to TRBJ1-5; D unresolved. CDR1 and CDR2 from the germline V gene are SGHVS and FQNEAQ. Trimming shortened V by 3 bases and J by 4 bases, and 4 bases separated the two germline ends. The CDR3 has 12 residues. CDR3 amino acids: CASSFPNQPQHF. CDR3 in DNA: TGTGCCAGCAGCTTCCCAAATCAGCCCCAGCATTTT.

This clonotype was seen a few times. The rearrangement links TRBV2 to TRBJ1-6; D call uncertain. The CDR3 length is 14 residues. Germline CDR1 and CDR2: SNHLY and FYNNEI. Trimming pared 5 bases from V and 10 bases from J, leaving 15 bases between. Written as DNA, the CDR3 is TGTGCCAGCAGTCCCGGACGGGTAAAATCACCCCTCCACTTT. This gives the protein CASSPGRVKSPLHF.

On this clonotype: A read error is possible here, since a much larger clone lies one base away. CDR3 sequence (DNA): TGCACCAGCAGCTTGGCGGGCAAAGTAGGCGAGCAGTACTTC. As protein: CTSSLAGKVGEQYF. The chain links TRBV5-1 to TRBJ2-7; D is perhaps TRBD2 (5 bases). The CDR3 extends over 14 amino acids. Germline-derived CDR1 and CDR2 are SGHRS and YFSETQ.

There are a few counts of this clonotype. This chain joins TRBV7-2 and TRBJ1-1; the D gene is possibly TRBD1 (5 bases). The CDR3 totals 14 residues. The germline CDR1 and CDR2 sequences are SGHTA and FQGNSA. V was cut by 7 bases and J by 4 bases, with 16 bases left in between. CDR3 nucleotides: TGTGCCAGCACCGAGGCGGCAGGGATCACTGAAGCTTTCTTT. Translation gives CASTEAAGITEAFF.

This clonotype was recorded at least ten times. The rearrangement joins TRBV15 to TRBJ1-5; the D is unclear. Trimming shortened V by 3 bases and J by 5 bases, and 5 bases separated the two germline ends. Germline assignment: CDR1 LNHNV and CDR2 YYDKDF (reference sequence). The CDR3 totals 12 residues. The CDR3 bases are TGTGCCACCAGCAGGGGATATCAGCCCCAGCATTTT. Translating gives CATSRGYQPQHF. Supplemented by reference TRBV15 and TRBJ1-5, the full variable domain reads DAMVIQNPRYQVTQFGKPVTLSCSQTLNHNVMYWYQQKSSQAPKLLFHYYDKDFNNEADTPDNFQSRRPNTSFCFLDIRSPGLGDTAMYLCATSRGYQPQHFGDGTRLSIL.

This clonotype came up many times. The rearrangement joins TRBV6-5 to TRBJ2-7, with D unresolved. Germline CDR1 is MNHEY and CDR2 is SVGAGI. The CDR3 is 13 residues long. Trimming stripped 4 bases from V and 5 bases from J, with 12 bases between. CDR3 protein: CASSSSDLDEQYF. CDR3 bases: TGTGCCAGCAGTTCGTCAGACCTCGACGAGCAGTACTTC.

This clonotype was counted ten times or more. The genes are TRBV5-1 and TRBJ2-7; 16 nucleotides match TRBD2. CDR3 length equals 16 residues. With 8 bases clipped from V and 1 base from J, the junction kept 6 bases outside the gene matches. Germline assignment: CDR1 SGHRS and CDR2 YFSETQ. The CDR3 DNA reads TGCGCCAGTGGGACTAGCGGGGGGGCCGGTTCCTACGAGCAGTACTTC. This translates into CASGTSGGAGSYEQYF. The variable domain in full, completed from reference TRBV5-1 and TRBJ2-7, reads KAGVTQTPRYLIKTRGQQVTLSCSPISGHRSVSWYQQTPGQGLQFLFEYFSETQRNKGNFPGRFSGRQFSNSRSEMNVSTLELGDSALYLCASGTSGGAGSYEQYFGPGTRLTVT.

This clonotype was recorded at least ten times. This sequence joins TRBV29-1 and TRBJ2-5, with D unresolved. Trimming removed 6 bases from V and 5 bases from J, with 13 bases in between. Germline V gene data show CDR1 as SQVTM and CDR2 as ANQGSEA. CDR3 size: 12 residues. CDR3 region: CSVPVVGETQYF. In nucleotides, the CDR3 is TGCAGCGTCCCGGTGGTGGGGGAGACCCAGTACTTC.

This clonotype was detected many times. The chain couples TRBV6-5 to TRBJ2-7; no clear D. The CDR3 spans 18 residues. V lost 5 bases and J lost 2, with 25 bases in between. Germline CDR1 and CDR2: MNHEY and SVGAGI. Here the CDR3 reads CASSTPRPLSPEAYEQYF. CDR3 coding DNA: TGTGCCAGCAGTACTCCCAGGCCCCTTTCCCCAGAGGCCTACGAGCAGTACTTC.

There are many counts of this clonotype. V is TRBV20-1 and J is TRBJ2-7, with TRBD2 as a possible D gene (5 bases). This CDR3 has 12 amino acids. Germline V CDR1 and CDR2: DFQATT, SNEGSKA (reference sequence). The V and J ends lost 6 bases and 3 bases respectively, with 12 bases between them. CDR3 loop: CSATSEGYEQYF. The CDR3 DNA reads as TGCAGTGCCACTTCAGAGGGCTACGAGCAGTACTTC.

This clonotype has a count of ten or more. This chain links TRBV28 with TRBJ2-7; perhaps D is TRBD1 or TRBD2 (5 bases each). Germline CDR1 MDHEN, CDR2 SYDVKM. Trimming pared 5 bases from V and 1 base from J, leaving 12 bases between. The CDR3 length is 14 residues. DNA for the CDR3: TGTGCCAGCAGTCTTCGGGGCTTATCCTACGAGCAGTACTTC. This gives the protein CASSLRGLSYEQYF.

This clonotype was observed many times. This chain connects TRBV5-1 to TRBJ1-1; TRBD1 agrees at 7 bases. Trimming removed 3 bases from V and 3 bases from J; junction bases left unmatched: 17. CDR3 length: 18 amino acids. Germline CDR1 is SGHRS and CDR2 is YFSETQ. CDR3 coding DNA: TGCGCCAGCAGCTCAGAAGGAGGCCGACAGGGCTTCCACACTGAAGCTTTCTTT. The encoded protein is CASSSEGGRQGFHTEAFF.

This clonotype has a count of ten or more. The chain recombines TRBV5-1 with TRBJ2-1; D remains unclear. Between the trimmed V and J ends, which lost 0 bases and 7 bases, there was a span of 8 bases. This CDR3 has 13 amino acids. Looked up from germline, CDR1 is SGHRS and CDR2 is YFSETQ. The chain's CDR3 is CASSLGTVNEQFF. The DNA of the CDR3 is TGCGCCAGCAGCTTGGGGACGGTGAATGAGCAGTTCTTC. Drawing the rest from reference TRBV5-1 and TRBJ2-1, the complete variable domain is KAGVTQTPRYLIKTRGQQVTLSCSPISGHRSVSWYQQTPGQGLQFLFEYFSETQRNKGNFPGRFSGRQFSNSRSEMNVSTLELGDSALYLCASSLGTVNEQFFGPGTRLTVL.

This clonotype was seen at least ten times. This CDR3 reads CASSLETRNTIYF. CDR3 DNA sequence: TGTGCCAGCAGCTTGGAGACTAGAAACACCATATATTTT. The J gene is TRBJ1-3, the V gene TRBV5-6; D is unclear. Per germline, CDR1 SGHDT and CDR2 YYEEEE. Trimming took off 0 bases at V and 5 bases at J, with 6 bases between the two ends. This CDR3 has 13 amino acids.

In its sample, this clonotype was seen many times. The chain is built from TRBV7-3 and TRBJ1-6; D gene uncertain. Trimming left V 2 bases short and J 6 bases short, with 8 bases between. The CDR3 length is 14 residues. The germline CDR1 and CDR2 sequences are SGHTA and FQGTGA. CDR3 DNA sequence: TGTGCCAGCAGCTTAGGCGGGGTTAATTCACCCCTCCACTTT. This codes for CASSLGGVNSPLHF. Variable domain in full (rest from reference TRBV7-3 and TRBJ1-6): GAGVSQTPSNKVTEKGKYVELRCDPISGHTALYWYRQSLGQGPEFLIYFQGTGAADDSGLPNDRFFAVRPEGSVSTLKIQRTERGDSAVYLCASSLGGVNSPLHFGNGTRLTVT.